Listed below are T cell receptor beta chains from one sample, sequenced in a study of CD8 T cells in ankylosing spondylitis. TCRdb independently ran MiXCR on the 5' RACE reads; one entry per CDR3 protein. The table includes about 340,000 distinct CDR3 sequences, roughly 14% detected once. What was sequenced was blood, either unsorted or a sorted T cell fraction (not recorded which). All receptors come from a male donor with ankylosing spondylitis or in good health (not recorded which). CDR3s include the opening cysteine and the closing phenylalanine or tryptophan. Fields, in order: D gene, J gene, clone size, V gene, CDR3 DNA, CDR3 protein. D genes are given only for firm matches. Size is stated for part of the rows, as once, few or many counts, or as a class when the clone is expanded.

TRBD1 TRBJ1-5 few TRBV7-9 TGTGCCAGCAGCTTAGGACAGGGATTTCAGCCCCAGCATTTT CASSLGQGFQPQHF
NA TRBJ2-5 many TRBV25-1 TGTGCCAGCAGTGAATTAGTCAGTCAAGAGACCCAGTACTTC CASSELVSQETQYF
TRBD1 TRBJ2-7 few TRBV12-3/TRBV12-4 TGTGCCAGCAGTCGTACAGGGGTACGGGGCGAGCAGTACTTC CASSRTGVRGEQYF
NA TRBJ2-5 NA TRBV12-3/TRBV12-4 TGTGCCAGCAGTTTTCAGATACCACCTGGAGAGACCCAGTACTTC CASSFQIPPGETQYF
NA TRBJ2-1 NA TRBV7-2 TGTGCCAGCAGCTCCAGGGGGGTCAATGAGCAGTTCTTC CASSSRGVNEQFF
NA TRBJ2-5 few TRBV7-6 TGTGCCAGCAGCGACGAAGAGACCCAGTACTTC CASSDEETQYF
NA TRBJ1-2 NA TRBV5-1 TGCGCCAGCAGGAAGGGGCAGGACTATGGCTACACCTTC CASRKGQDYGYTF
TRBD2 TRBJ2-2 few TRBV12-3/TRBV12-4 TGTGCCAGCAGTTTTAAACTAGCGGCCGGGGAGCTGTTTTTT CASSFKLAAGELFF
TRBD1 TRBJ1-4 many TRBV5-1 TGTGCCAGCAGTTTAGGGACAGGAGAAAAACTGTTTTTT CASSLGTGEKLFF
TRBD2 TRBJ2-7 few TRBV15 TGTGCCACCAGCAGAGATGTAGCGGGAGTCAACGAGCAGTACTTC CATSRDVAGVNEQYF
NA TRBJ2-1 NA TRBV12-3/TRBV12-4 TGTGCCAGCAGTTTTGCTCCCTACAATGAGCAGTTCTTC CASSFAPYNEQFF
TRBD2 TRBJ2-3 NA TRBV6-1 TGTGCCAGCAGTGAAGTAAGCCTAGCGGGGGGACACACAGATACGCAGTATTTT CASSEVSLAGGHTDTQYF
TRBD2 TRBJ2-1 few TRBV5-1 TGCGCCAGCAGCCTAGGGGCTAGCGGGCCGTCCAATGAGCAGTTCTTC CASSLGASGPSNEQFF
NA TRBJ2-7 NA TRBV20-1 TGCAGTGCTAAGGGGGGCGAGCAGTACTTC CSAKGGEQYF
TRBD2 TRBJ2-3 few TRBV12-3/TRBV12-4 TGTGCCAGCAGTCCACACCTAGCGGGAAAGGCAGATACGCAGTATTTT CASSPHLAGKADTQYF
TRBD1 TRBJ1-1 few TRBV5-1 TGCGCCAGCAGCTTCCTACAGGGGTTGAACACTGAAGCTTTCTTT CASSFLQGLNTEAFF
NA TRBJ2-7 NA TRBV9 TGTGCCAGAAGGGACTCCTACGAGCAGTACTTC CARRDSYEQYF
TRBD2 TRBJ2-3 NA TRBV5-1 TGCGCCAGCAGCTCCTTCCCTGGCCTAGCGGGAGTCACAGATACGCAGTATTTT CASSSFPGLAGVTDTQYF
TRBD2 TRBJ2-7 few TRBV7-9 TGTGCCAGCAGCTCGGGACTAGCCCAGTATTACGAGCAGTACTTC CASSSGLAQYYEQYF
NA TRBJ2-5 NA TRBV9 TGTGCCAGCAGCGTAGTGGGCACTCAAGAGACCCAGTACTTC CASSVVGTQETQYF
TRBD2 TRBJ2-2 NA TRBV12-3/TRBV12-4 TGTGCCAGCAGTTGGGGAGCGGGAGTCCCCACCGGGGAGCTGTTTTTT CASSWGAGVPTGELFF
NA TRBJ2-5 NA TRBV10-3 TGTGCCATCAGTGAGGTGGGAGAGACCCAGTACTTC CAISEVGETQYF
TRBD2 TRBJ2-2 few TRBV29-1 TGCAGCGCCGAGACTAGCGGGAGGCCTACCGGGGAGCTGTTTTTT CSAETSGRPTGELFF
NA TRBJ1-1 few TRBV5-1 TGCGCCAGCAGCTTGGTGGCGGGGTCCATGAACACTGAAGCTTTCTTT CASSLVAGSMNTEAFF
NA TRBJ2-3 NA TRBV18 TGTGCCAGCTCACCCTCAGATACGCAGTATTTT CASSPSDTQYF
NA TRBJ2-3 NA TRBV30 TGTGCCTGGAGCAAAGGGGGTCGGCCCACAGATACGCAGTATTTT CAWSKGGRPTDTQYF
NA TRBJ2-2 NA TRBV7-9 TGTGCCAGCAGCAACCCCCAGGGATCCGGGGAGCTGTTTTTT CASSNPQGSGELFF
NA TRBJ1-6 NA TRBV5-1 TGCGCCAGCAGCTTGGACGGAGAGAATTCACCCCTCCACTTT CASSLDGENSPLHF
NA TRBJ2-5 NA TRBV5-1 TGCGCCAGCAGCTCCCTCAGGGAAGAGACCCAGTACTTC CASSSLREETQYF
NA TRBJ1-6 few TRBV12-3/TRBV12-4 TGTGCCAGCAGGGGGGGGGGTGATGGTTCACCCCTCCACTTT CASRGGGDGSPLHF
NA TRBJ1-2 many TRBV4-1 TGCGCCAGCAGCCAAGTCGCCAGAAACTATGGCTACACCTTC CASSQVARNYGYTF
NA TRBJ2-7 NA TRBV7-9 TGTGCCAGCAGCTTAGCGTGGGCAGGGCAAGCCCAATACGAGCAGTACTTC CASSLAWAGQAQYEQYF
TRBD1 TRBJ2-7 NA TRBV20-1 TGCAGTGCCCTCCACCCGACAGGGGATCTGAAGCAGTACTTC CSALHPTGDLKQYF